The 15 T cell receptor beta chains in this list originate from one sample, sequenced in a study of T cell responses to AZD1222 COVID-19 vaccine. This table comes from immunoSEQ multiplex PCR, and its TCRdb copy is limited to in-frame clones, with some not included. The table includes 150,000 to 200,000 clones, around 92% detected once. The specimen was peripheral blood, collected on day 0 of AZD1222 vaccination. All receptors derive from an adult in good health.

V gene TRBV7-8 combines with J gene TRBJ1-5, with TRBD1 identical over 8 bases. The V segment lost 3 bases and the J segment 5 bases; nucleotides outside the gene matches: 9. Germline V gene lookup returns CDR1 SGHVS and CDR2 FQNEAQ. The CDR3 consists of 16 residues. CDR3 sequence (DNA): TGTGCCAGCAGCTTGCAAGGAGGGACAGGATATCAGCCCCAGCATTTT. Encoded protein: CASSLQGGTGYQPQHF.

This clone has more than one count but fewer than ten. This rearrangement joins TRBV5-6 to TRBJ1-2; TRBD1 is a possible D gene (5 bases). Trimming took off 3 bases at V and 3 bases at J, with 12 bases between the two ends. The V gene's germline CDR1 is SGHDT and CDR2 YYEEEE. This CDR3 spans 14 amino acids. The CDR3 DNA reads TGTGCCAGCAGCTCGGGGACCGAGGACTATGGCTACACCTTC. Translation gives CASSSGTEDYGYTF.

The V and J genes are TRBV5-4 and TRBJ1-4; unclear D gene. Trimming stripped 3 bases from V and 8 bases from J, with 14 bases between. The CDR3 consists of 14 residues. Looked up from germline, CDR1 is SGHNT and CDR2 is YYREEE (reference sequence). The CDR3 coding sequence is TGTGCCAGCAGCTCCCGTCTATATGGGGAAAAACTGTTTTTT. This codes for CASSSRLYGEKLFF.

The rearrangement uses TRBV6-1 and TRBJ1-2, with D unresolved. Per the germline V gene, CDR1 is MNHNS and CDR2 is SASEGT. The CDR3 is made up of 14 amino acids. V lost 2 bases and J 3 bases, leaving 10 bases between the germline ends. The CDR3 DNA reads as TGTGCCAGCAGTGAAAAGATGGGTTACTATGGCTACACCTTC. This gives the protein CASSEKMGYYGYTF.

V gene TRBV5-8 combines with J gene TRBJ1-5; D is uncertain. Looked up from germline, CDR1 is SGHTS and CDR2 is YDEGEE. V was shortened by 2 bases and J by 3 bases, with 9 bases between the two germline ends. The CDR3 has 14 amino acids. The CDR3 region is CASSFGQSNQPQHF. CDR3 in DNA: TGTGCCAGCAGCTTCGGGCAGTCCAATCAGCCCCAGCATTTT.

A note on this clone: In the same sample, other DNA sequences code for this CDR3. The chain combines TRBV18 with TRBJ1-1; TRBD1 might be the D (6 bases). The germline CDR1 and CDR2 sequences are KGHSH and LQKENI. Trimming pared 4 bases from V and 0 bases from J, leaving 6 bases between. This CDR3 spans 13 amino acids. CDR3 region: CASSRGLNTEAFF. DNA for the CDR3: TGTGCCAGCTCACGGGGGCTGAACACTGAAGCTTTCTTT.

The chain links TRBV19 to TRBJ1-5; TRBD1 matches at 8 bases. CDR1 is LNHDA and CDR2 is SQIVND in the germline V gene (reference sequence). The ends lost 3 bases at V and 7 bases at J; junction bases unmatched: 5. The CDR3 is 14 amino acids. The CDR3 region has the DNA TGTGCCAGTAGTATGGACAGGGATAAACAGCCCCAGCATTTT. Encoded protein: CASSMDRDKQPQHF.

The chain employs TRBV2 and TRBJ2-7; TRBD1 might be the D (6 bases). V was cut by 3 bases and J by 3 bases, with 9 bases left in between. Germline CDR1 and CDR2: SNHLY and FYNNEI. The CDR3 contains 13 residues. The CDR3 here is CASSDRTDYEQYF. CDR3 bases: TGTGCCAGCAGTGACCGGACAGACTACGAGCAGTACTTC. The variable domain in full, with the rest retrieved from reference TRBV2 and TRBJ2-7, is EPEVTQTPSHQVTQMGQEVILRCVPISNHLYFYWYRQILGQKVEFLVSFYNNEISEKSEIFDDQFSVERPDGSNFTLKIRSTKLEDSAMYFCASSDRTDYEQYFGPGTRLTVT.

The genes are TRBV4-1 and TRBJ1-2; D remains ambiguous. Trimming shortened V by 0 bases and J by 8 bases, and 10 bases separated the two germline ends. Germline values: CDR1 MGHRA, CDR2 YSYEKL. This CDR3 has 13 amino acids. The CDR3 DNA sequence: TGCGCCAGCAGCCAAGATTTAAGGAGCGGCTACACCTTC. Translated: CASSQDLRSGYTF.

This clone has a single count. The chain combines TRBV18 with TRBJ2-5; 8 nucleotides agree with TRBD2. The CDR3 sequence is 14 residues long. Unmatched junction bases numbered 4, after V lost 3 bases and J lost 4 bases. The germline V gene encodes CDR1 KGHSH and CDR2 LQKENI. The CDR3 DNA reads as TGTGCCAGCTCACCTAGGGGACTAGGAGAGACCCAGTACTTC. This gives the protein CASSPRGLGETQYF.

The chain combines TRBV19 with TRBJ1-1; D is undetermined. Trimming pared 1 base from V and 4 bases from J, leaving 10 bases between. This CDR3 region has 14 residues. Germline assignment: CDR1 LNHDA and CDR2 SQIVND (reference sequence). This CDR3 reads CASSIGEMGTEAFF. In DNA, the CDR3 is TGTGCCAGTAGTATAGGAGAGATGGGCACTGAAGCTTTCTTT.

V usage is TRBV19 and J usage is TRBJ1-1; 10 nucleotides agree with TRBD1. The CDR3 extends over 14 amino acids. The germline V gene encodes CDR1 LNHDA and CDR2 SQIVND (reference sequence). J lost 10 bases, V lost 7 bases, and 12 bases had no gene match. The CDR3 loop is CASTQTGGRVGAFF. The DNA of the CDR3 is TGTGCCAGTACTCAGACAGGGGGCAGAGTAGGAGCTTTCTTT.

The chain recombines TRBV28 with TRBJ1-2; no clear D. The CDR3 extends over 13 amino acids. Germline V CDR1 and CDR2: MDHEN, SYDVKM. Trimming stripped 2 bases from V and 3 bases from J, with 7 bases between. CDR3 DNA sequence: TGTGCCAGCAGTTTAATCAGCTACTATGGCTACACCTTC. This gives the protein CASSLISYYGYTF.

The rearrangement links TRBV12-3 or TRBV12-4 to TRBJ1-1; D call uncertain. The CDR3 loop spans 13 amino acids. Trimming cost V 6 bases and J 7 bases, with 15 bases left between them. CDR3 coding DNA: TGTGCCAGCAGCTATCGGGAAAACGTTGAAGCTTTCTTT. It yields the protein CASSYRENVEAFF.

This clone appeared a single time. The rearrangement uses TRBV24-1 and TRBJ2-5; D uncertain. CDR1 is KGHDR and CDR2 is SFDVKD in the germline V gene. CDR3 length: 11 residues. Trimming cost V 5 bases and J 4 bases, with 4 bases left between them. The CDR3: CATSAGETQYF. The DNA of the CDR3 is TGTGCCACCAGTGCCGGAGAGACCCAGTACTTC.